Following are 3 T cell receptor beta chains from one sample sequenced in a study of blood T cell repertoires in COVID-19. Only in-frame clones appear in the TCRdb table, and some are missing; sequencing was by immunoSEQ multiplex PCR. This table has more than 130,000 clones, almost 90% appearing once. The sequencing input was peripheral blood. These receptors all come from a man aged 50-60 years with active or convalescent COVID-19.

V and J are TRBV5-1 and TRBJ1-1; possibly TRBD1 for D (6 bases). CDR1 and CDR2 (germline): SGHRS, YFSETQ. V was pared by 3 bases and J by 0 bases, with 12 bases between. This CDR3 is built from 15 residues. The CDR3 nucleotides read TGCGCCAGCAGCTCCACAGGGATGATGAACACTGAAGCTTTCTTT. This sequence encodes CASSSTGMMNTEAFF.

The V and J genes are TRBV9 and TRBJ2-5, with D possibly matching TRBD2 (6 bases). Germline CDR1 SGDLS, CDR2 YYNGEE. The CDR3 sequence is 14 residues long. The V end lost 0 bases, the J end lost 5 bases, and 11 bases lay between the germline ends. CDR3 DNA: TGTGCCAGCAGCGTAGGTCGGGAGAGGGAGACCCAGTACTTC. This translates into CASSVGRERETQYF.

The chain carries TRBV2 and TRBJ1-5; D perhaps matches TRBD1 (6 bases). From germline, CDR1 is SNHLY and CDR2 FYNNEI. The V end lost 5 bases, the J end lost 6 bases, and 11 bases lay between the germline ends. This CDR3 is 13 amino acids long. The CDR3 bases are TGTGCCAGCAGTCGTCAGGGGAGTCAGCCCCAGCATTTT. Translated: CASSRQGSQPQHF.